This T cell receptor (beta chain) was observed in a study of cytomegalovirus exposure and HLA in healthy donors. Findings and limits, study-wide: The authors listed 164 TCR beta chains as cytomegalovirus-associated.

As to this clone: The antigen is undetermined.

TCRdb's table, derived via immunoSEQ multiplex PCR, lists solely in-frame clones and lacks some. Altogether about 360,000 clones are present, 80% to 90% being singletons, with the ten largest covering roughly 0.83%. The CDR3 contains 15 residues. V shed 0 bases and J 7 bases; nucleotides not matched to a gene: 7. Looked up from germline, CDR1 is SGDLS and CDR2 is YYNGEE. The receptor's source is a woman aged 18 to 35 in good health and CMV-seronegative. This chain links TRBV9 with TRBJ2-1; TRBD2 aligns across 7 bases. Sequenced sample: PBMCs. CDR3: CASSVGGSQRNEQFF. For the CDR3, the DNA is TGTGCCAGCAGCGTAGGCGGGAGCCAGAGAAATGAGCAGTTCTTC. The full variable domain, its missing parts supplied by reference TRBV9 and TRBJ2-1, is DSGVTQTPKHLITATGQRVTLRCSPRSGDLSVYWYQQSLDQGLQFLIQYYNGEERAKGNILERFSAQQFPDLHSELNLSSLELGDSALYFCASSVGGSQRNEQFFGPGTRLTVL.